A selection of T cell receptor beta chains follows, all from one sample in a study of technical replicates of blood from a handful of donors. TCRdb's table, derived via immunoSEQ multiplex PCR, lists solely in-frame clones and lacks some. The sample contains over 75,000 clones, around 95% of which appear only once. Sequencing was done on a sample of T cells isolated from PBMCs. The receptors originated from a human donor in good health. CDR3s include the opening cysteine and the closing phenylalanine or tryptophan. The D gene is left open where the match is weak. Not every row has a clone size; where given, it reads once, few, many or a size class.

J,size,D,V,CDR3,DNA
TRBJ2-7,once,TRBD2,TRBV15,CATSRGGAGGSYEQYF,TGTGCCACCAGCAGAGGAGGAGCGGGAGGCTCCTACGAGCAGTACTTC
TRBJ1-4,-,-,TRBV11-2,CASSLIVATNEKLFF,TGTGCCAGCAGTTTAATCGTAGCAACTAATGAAAAACTGTTTTTT
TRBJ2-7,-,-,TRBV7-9,CASSSQGYEQYF,TGTGCCAGCAGCTCCCAGGGGTACGAGCAGTACTTC
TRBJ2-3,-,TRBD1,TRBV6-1,CASSGTGISDTQYF,TGTGCCAGCAGTGGGACAGGGATCTCAGATACGCAGTATTTT
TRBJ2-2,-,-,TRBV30,CAWMRFSNTGELFF,TGTGCCTGGATGCGGTTTTCGAACACCGGGGAGCTGTTTTTT
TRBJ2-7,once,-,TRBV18,CASSLDTFGYEQYF,TGTGCCAGCTCCCTGGACACCTTCGGCTACGAGCAGTACTTC
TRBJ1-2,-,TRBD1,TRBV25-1,CASSRTGDYGYTF,TGTGCCAGCAGCCGGACAGGAGACTATGGCTACACCTTC
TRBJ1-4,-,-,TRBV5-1,CASSDQQGRNEKLFF,TGCGCCAGCAGCGACCAACAGGGAAGGAATGAAAAACTGTTTTTT
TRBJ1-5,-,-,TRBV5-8,CASSSGLQAGQPQHF,TGTGCCAGCAGCTCGGGCCTCCAAGCGGGTCAGCCCCAGCATTTT
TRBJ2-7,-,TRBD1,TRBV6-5,CASTGTGADYEQYF,TGTGCCAGCACCGGGACAGGGGCGGACTACGAGCAGTACTTC
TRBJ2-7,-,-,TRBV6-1,CASLLVYYEQYF,TGTGCCAGCTTACTGGTGTATTACGAGCAGTACTTC
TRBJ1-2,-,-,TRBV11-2,CASSLWGTGDYGYTF,TGTGCCAGCAGCTTATGGGGAACGGGGGACTATGGCTACACCTTC
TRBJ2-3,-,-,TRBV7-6,CASFSAGSTDTQYF,TGTGCCAGCTTCTCGGCAGGGAGCACAGATACGCAGTATTTT
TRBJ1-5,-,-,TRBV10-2,CASSDVGGSNQPQHF,TGCGCCAGCAGTGACGTCGGGGGATCCAATCAGCCCCAGCATTTT
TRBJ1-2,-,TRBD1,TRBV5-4,CASSEGQGDPYGYTF,TGTGCCAGCAGCGAGGGACAGGGGGACCCCTATGGCTACACCTTC
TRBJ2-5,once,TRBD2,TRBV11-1,CASSSGREKETQYF,TGTGCCAGCAGCTCCGGGCGGGAGAAGGAGACCCAGTACTTC
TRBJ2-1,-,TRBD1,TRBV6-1,CASSGLPGQGYNEQFF,TGTGCCAGCAGTGGACTACCGGGACAGGGCTACAATGAGCAGTTCTTC
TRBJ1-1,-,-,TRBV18,CASSPRTGKSEAFF,TGTGCCAGCTCACCACGAACAGGGAAGTCTGAAGCTTTCTTT
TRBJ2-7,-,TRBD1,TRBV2,CASRRRTGSSSYEQYF,TGTGCCAGCAGGAGGAGGACAGGGTCTTCCTCCTACGAGCAGTACTTC
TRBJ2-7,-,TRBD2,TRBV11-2,CASSQGRGRASYEQYF,TGTGCCAGCAGCCAGGGGCGCGGGAGGGCCAGTTACGAGCAGTACTTC
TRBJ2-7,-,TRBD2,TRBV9,CASSVATAGYYEQYF,TGTGCCAGCAGCGTAGCTACAGCGGGATACTACGAGCAGTACTTC
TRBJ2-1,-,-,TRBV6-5,CASRARGAGDEQFF,TGTGCCAGCCGGGCTCGGGGGGCGGGCGATGAGCAGTTCTTC
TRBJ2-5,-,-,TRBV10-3,CAISESRRETWETQYF,TGTGCCATCAGTGAGTCGCGGAGGGAAACCTGGGAGACCCAGTACTTC
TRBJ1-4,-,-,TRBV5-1,CASSTGTFSEKLFF,TGCGCCAGCAGCACCGGGACTTTTAGTGAAAAACTGTTTTTT
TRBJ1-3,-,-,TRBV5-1,CASSEGPLLPGNTIYF,TGCGCCAGCAGCGAGGGCCCACTACTACCTGGAAACACCATATATTTT
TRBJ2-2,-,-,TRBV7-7,CASSLRENTGELFF,TGTGCTAGCAGCTTGCGAGAGAACACCGGGGAGCTGTTTTTT
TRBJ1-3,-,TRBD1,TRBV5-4,CASSLKVVRQGEPNTIYF,TGTGCCAGCAGCTTGAAAGTAGTGAGACAGGGTGAGCCAAACACCATATATTTT
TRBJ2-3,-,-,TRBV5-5,CASSLGPTDTQYF,TGTGCCAGCAGCTTGGGGCCCACAGATACGCAGTATTTT
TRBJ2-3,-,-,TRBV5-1,CASSLGFGGGDTDTQYF,TGCGCCAGCAGCTTGGGGTTTGGCGGAGGGGACACAGATACGCAGTATTTT
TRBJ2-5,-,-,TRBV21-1,CASSKAGQGIQETQYF,TGTGCCAGCAGCAAAGCCGGACAGGGCATCCAAGAGACCCAGTACTTC
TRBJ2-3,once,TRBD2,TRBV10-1,CASSEGDGGGMADTQYF,TGCGCCAGCAGTGAGGGGGACGGCGGGGGGATGGCAGATACGCAGTATTTT
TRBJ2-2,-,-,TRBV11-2,CASSYRVLEGGELFF,TGTGCCAGCAGCTATAGGGTGCTGGAGGGCGGGGAGCTGTTTTTT
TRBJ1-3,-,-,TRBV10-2,CASSPLSGSGNTIYF,TGCGCCAGCAGTCCTCTTTCCGGGTCAGGAAACACCATATATTTT
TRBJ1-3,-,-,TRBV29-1,CSAQDSLSGNTIYF,TGCAGCGCCCAGGACAGTCTCTCTGGAAACACCATATATTTT
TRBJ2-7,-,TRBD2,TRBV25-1,CASGGLAIYEQYF,TGTGCCAGCGGCGGACTAGCGATATACGAGCAGTACTTC
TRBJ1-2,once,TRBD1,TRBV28,CASSLSDRGYGYTF,TGTGCCAGCAGTTTATCCGACAGGGGGTATGGCTACACCTTC
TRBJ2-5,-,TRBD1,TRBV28,CAARVTGEGGQETQYF,TGTGCCGCACGGGTGACAGGGGAAGGGGGCCAAGAGACCCAGTACTTC
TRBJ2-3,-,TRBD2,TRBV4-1,CASSQMTAGVGGDTQYF,TGCGCCAGCAGCCAAATGACGGCGGGAGTAGGAGGAGATACGCAGTATTTT
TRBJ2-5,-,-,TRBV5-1,CASSSGVRAAQYF,TGCGCCAGCAGCTCGGGGGTTAGGGCGGCCCAGTACTTC
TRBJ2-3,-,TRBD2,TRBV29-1,CSVTGLAGGTDTQYF,TGCAGCGTTACGGGACTAGCGGGGGGCACAGATACGCAGTATTTT
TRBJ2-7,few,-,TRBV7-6,CASSLETDSSYEQYF,TGTGCCAGCAGCTTAGAAACAGACAGTTCCTACGAGCAGTACTTC
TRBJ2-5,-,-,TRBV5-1,CASSLSDWKETQYF,TGCGCCAGCAGCTTGTCTGACTGGAAAGAGACCCAGTACTTC
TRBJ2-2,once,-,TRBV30,CAWNLGTSGTGELFF,TGTGCCTGGAATCTGGGGACATCAGGCACCGGGGAGCTGTTTTTT
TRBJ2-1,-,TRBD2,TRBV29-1,CSVEREPIAGSYNEQFF,TGCAGCGTTGAACGGGAGCCAATAGCGGGAAGCTACAATGAGCAGTTCTTC
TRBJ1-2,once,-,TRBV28,CASSLTSVKGRTF,TGTGCCAGCAGTTTAACCTCCGTCAAGGGGAGGACCTTC
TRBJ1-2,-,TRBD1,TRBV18,CASSPTRDRVHGYTF,TGTGCCAGCTCACCTACCCGGGACAGGGTCCATGGCTACACCTTC